The 24 T cell receptor beta chains reported below all come from one sample, sequenced in a study of T cell repertoires in cytomegalovirus infection. No antigens are known for them. Using its own MiXCR run on the reads, TCRdb lists one record per CDR3 protein. The table includes some 480,000 distinct CDR3 sequences, around 35% detected once. The material sequenced was cultured PBMCs, taken from culture after CMV antigen stimulation. These receptors originate from a human donor in good health (CMV status not recorded). Some clones in this sample may be carry-over from other donors' samples.

This clonotype occurred many times. The chain combines TRBV7-9 with TRBJ2-3, with a possible D match to TRBD2 (5 bases). The germline gives CDR1 SEHNR, CDR2 FQNEAQ (reference sequence). The V end was cut by 0 bases, the J end by 5 bases, with 9 bases between. The CDR3 consists of 14 residues. In nucleotides, the CDR3 is TGTGCCAGCAGCTTAGCGGGAGAAAGAGATACGCAGTATTTT. It codes for CASSLAGERDTQYF.

Only a few counts were recorded for this clonotype. The chain uses TRBV6-6 and TRBJ2-1; 7 bases are a match to TRBD1. The ends lost 5 bases at V and 5 bases at J; junction bases unmatched: 9. CDR1 is MNHNY, CDR2 SVGAGI, per germline (reference sequence). The CDR3 totals 15 residues. The CDR3 region is CASSLNRGGNNEQFF. As DNA, the CDR3 is TGTGCCAGCAGTCTCAACAGGGGCGGAAACAATGAGCAGTTCTTC.

As for this clonotype: Without the conserved terminal phenylalanine or tryptophan, this CDR3 likely stems from a read error. The chain combines TRBV14 with TRBJ1-1; TRBD1 is a possible D gene (5 bases). Deletions cut 3 bases from V and 1 base from J, with 15 bases between. This CDR3 has 16 residues. Germline loops: CDR1 SGHDN, CDR2 FVKESK. The CDR3 coding sequence is TGTGCCAGCAGCCACTGGGGATGGGGGGAGAACACTGAAGCTTTCTCT. The encoded protein is CASSHWGWGENTEAFS.

The sample holds a few counts of this clonotype. This sequence joins TRBV10-3 and TRBJ2-1; 11 nucleotides agree with TRBD1. Germline V lookup: CDR1 ENHRY, CDR2 SYGVKD. The ends lost 2 bases at V and 5 bases at J; junction bases unmatched: 8. The CDR3 runs 17 residues. The CDR3 DNA is TGTGCCATCAGTGAGAATGCCGGGACAGGGGGGAACAATGAGCAGTTCTTC. Translation gives CAISENAGTGGNNEQFF.

The rearrangement joins TRBV28 to TRBJ1-2, with no clear D. The CDR3 runs 16 residues. CDR1 is MDHEN and CDR2 is SYDVKM in the germline V gene. V was pared by 4 bases and J by 2 bases, with 17 bases between. The CDR3 region has the DNA TGTGCCAGCAGTTCCGACGGGGAGCCGGAAAACTATGGCTACACCTTC. Its protein is CASSSDGEPENYGYTF.

This clonotype was detected ten times or more. Here the CDR3 DNA reads TGTGCCAGCAGCCTGATGGGCCTGAACACTGAAGCTTTCTTT. This sequence encodes CASSLMGLNTEAFF. V is TRBV7-2 and J is TRBJ1-1; D unclear. Per germline, CDR1 SGHTA and CDR2 FQGNSA. The CDR3 covers 14 residues. V lost 5 bases and J 0 bases, leaving 10 bases between the germline ends.

The V gene is TRBV4-2, the J gene TRBJ2-7; TRBD2 agrees at 7 bases. J gave up 3 bases and V 2 bases, and 13 bases lay outside the gene matches. In germline, CDR1 is LGHNA, CDR2 YNFKEQ. The CDR3 totals 17 residues. In DNA form, the CDR3 reads TGTGCCAGCAGCCAACGCACCCAGACTAGCATTGTCTACGAGCAGTACTTC. Translated: CASSQRTQTSIVYEQYF.

The chain uses TRBV11-1 and TRBJ1-1; a possible D gene is TRBD1 (5 bases). The germline CDR1 and CDR2 sequences are SGHAT and FQDESV (reference sequence). The CDR3 consists of 16 residues. The V gene lost 0 bases and the J gene lost 1 base, with 12 bases spanning the gap. The CDR3 sequence: CASSLARRGPNTEAFF. In DNA form, the CDR3 reads TGTGCCAGCAGCTTAGCGCGGAGGGGCCCGAACACTGAAGCTTTCTTT.

This chain joins TRBV10-2 and TRBJ2-5; D call uncertain. CDR1 is WSHSY, CDR2 SAAADI, per germline. CDR3 length: 13 residues. V was shortened by 3 bases and J by 5 bases, with 10 bases between the two germline ends. The CDR3 here is CASSESVRETQYF. CDR3 sequence (DNA): TGCGCCAGCAGTGAATCCGTGAGGGAGACCCAGTACTTC.

The chain links TRBV6-6 to TRBJ2-7; TRBD2 matches 8 bases. This CDR3 is 16 amino acids long. The germline V gene encodes CDR1 MNHNY and CDR2 SVGAGI (reference sequence). V lost 10 bases, J lost 6 bases, and 20 bases stayed unmatched. CDR3 in DNA: TGTGCCACCGGGGCGGAGAGCGGGAGAGGGGTGGGCGAGCAGTACGTC. The encoded protein is CATGAESGRGVGEQYV.

The chain uses TRBV5-6 and TRBJ2-1; tentatively, D is TRBD1 or TRBD2 (6 bases each). Trimming removed 2 bases at V and 9 bases at J, with 18 bases between. Germline CDR1 and CDR2: SGHDT and YYEEEE. The CDR3 loop spans 15 amino acids. Here the CDR3 reads CASSLTGGRRGEQFF. For the CDR3, the DNA is TGTGCCAGCAGCTTAACCGGGGGCCGAAGGGGTGAGCAGTTCTTC. The full variable domain, in which reference TRBV5-6 and TRBJ2-1 provide the parts outside the CDR3, is DAGVTQSPTHLIKTRGQQVTLRCSPKSGHDTVSWYQQALGQGPQFIFQYYEEEERQRGNFPDRFSGHQFPNYSSELNVNALLLGDSALYLCASSLTGGRRGEQFFGPGTRLTVL.

J is TRBJ2-2 and V is TRBV6-6, with 14 bases fitting TRBD2. The germline CDR1 and CDR2 sequences are MNHNY and SVGAGI (reference sequence). The CDR3 totals 16 residues. V trimming: 6 bases; J trimming: 4 bases; junction bases outside the gene matches: 4. The CDR3 reads CASRGTSGSSTGELFF. Here the CDR3 DNA reads TGTGCCAGCAGAGGGACTAGCGGGAGTAGCACCGGGGAGCTGTTTTTT.

At least ten counts were recorded for this clonotype. J is TRBJ2-7 and V is TRBV7-8; D is possibly TRBD1 (5 bases). The ends were cut back, 1 base at V and 2 bases at J, with 12 bases in the middle. CDR1 is SGHVS, CDR2 FQNEAQ, per germline. The CDR3 contains 15 residues. Here the CDR3 DNA reads TGTGCCAGCAGCTTAGGGACACCGGGCCCCTACGAGCAGTACTTC. Its protein is CASSLGTPGPYEQYF. Variable domain in full (rest from reference TRBV7-8 and TRBJ2-7): GAGVSQSPRYKVAKRGQDVALRCDPISGHVSLFWYQQALGQGPEFLTYFQNEAQLDKSGLPSDRFFAERPEGSVSTLKIQRTQQEDSAVYLCASSLGTPGPYEQYFGPGTRLTVT.

V and J are TRBV11-2 and TRBJ2-2; D is possibly TRBD1 (6 bases). Germline values: CDR1 SGHAT, CDR2 FQNNGV. This CDR3 region has 15 residues. Trimming took off 0 bases at V and 5 bases at J, with 10 bases between the two ends. The CDR3: CASSLEDRITGELFF. The CDR3 DNA reads TGTGCCAGCAGCTTAGAAGACAGGATAACCGGGGAGCTGTTTTTT.

The chain employs TRBV7-2 and TRBJ1-1, with D maybe TRBD1 (5 bases). The germline V and J ends were trimmed by 5 bases and 4 bases, with 14 bases remaining between them. The CDR3 spans 14 residues. Germline CDR1 and CDR2: SGHTA and FQGNSA. CDR3 protein: CASSPMLTVTEAFF. The CDR3 DNA reads as TGTGCCAGCAGCCCTATGCTGACAGTCACTGAAGCTTTCTTT.

This clonotype has ten or more counts. This chain connects TRBV7-2 to TRBJ2-6; D possibly uses TRBD1 or TRBD2 (6 bases each). The CDR3 runs 18 residues. Looked up from germline, CDR1 is SGHTA and CDR2 is FQGNSA. The ends were cut back, 2 bases at V and 2 bases at J, with 16 bases in the middle. The CDR3 sequence: CASSLSRLGGTGANVLTF. CDR3 DNA sequence: TGTGCCAGCAGCTTATCCCGATTAGGGGGGACTGGGGCCAACGTCCTGACTTTC.

This clonotype was seen a few times. The chain carries TRBV24-1 and TRBJ2-1; D ambiguous. Germline CDR1 and CDR2: KGHDR and SFDVKD. The CDR3 spans 14 residues. Trimming pared 6 bases from V and 7 bases from J, leaving 15 bases between. The CDR3 loop is CATSSFESQNEQFF. CDR3 nucleotides: TGTGCCACCAGTTCTTTCGAATCACAGAATGAGCAGTTCTTC.

The rearrangement links TRBV13 to TRBJ2-1; D might be TRBD1 (5 bases). CDR3 length equals 14 residues. Germline V gene sequence: CDR1 PRHDT, CDR2 FYEKMQ (reference sequence). V shed 4 bases and J shed 6 bases, with 13 bases lying between them. CDR3 nucleotides: TGTGCCAGCAGCTCTCCCCTAGGGGTCAATGAGCAGTTCTTC. Translating it yields CASSSPLGVNEQFF.

The chain is built from TRBV6-2 or TRBV6-3 and TRBJ2-7, with unresolved D. The CDR3 spans 12 residues. Trimming took 3 bases from V and 6 from J, leaving 9 bases between them. Germline-derived CDR1 and CDR2 are MNHEY and SVGEGT. CDR3 nucleotides: TGTGCCAGCAGTTATGCCATGTTCGAGCAGTACTTC. Its translation is CASSYAMFEQYF.

The chain combines TRBV19 with TRBJ2-4; 10 bases align to TRBD1. V shed 5 bases and J 1 base; nucleotides not matched to a gene: 5. The CDR3 is 16 residues long. CDR1 and CDR2 from the germline V gene are LNHDA and SQIVND (reference sequence). CDR3 nucleotides: TGTGCCAGTAGTTTGGACAGGGGGAGGGCCAAAAACATTCAGTACTTC. Its translation: CASSLDRGRAKNIQYF. The complete variable domain, with remaining parts taken from reference TRBV19 and TRBJ2-4, reads DGGITQSPKYLFRKEGQNVTLSCEQNLNHDAMYWYRQDPGQGLRLIYYSQIVNDFQKGDIAEGYSVSREKKESFPLTVTSAQKNPTAFYLCASSLDRGRAKNIQYFGAGTRLSVL.

This clonotype was seen only a few times. CDR3 sequence (DNA): TGTGCCAGCAGCTTATCCGGACCGGGTACTGGCGAGCAGTACTTC. Encoded protein: CASSLSGPGTGEQYF. The chain carries TRBV7-2 and TRBJ2-7; D is undetermined. The CDR3 has 15 amino acids. CDR1 and CDR2 (germline): SGHTA, FQGNSA. V was shortened by 2 bases and J by 6 bases, with 17 bases between the two germline ends.

This chain links TRBV4-1 with TRBJ2-1; 7 nucleotides match TRBD2. CDR1 is MGHRA and CDR2 is YSYEKL in the germline V gene. Trimming took 2 bases from V and 4 from J; bases not matched to a gene: 11. The CDR3 runs 17 residues. The CDR3 is CASSQHLSSGKYNEQFF. CDR3 bases: TGCGCCAGCAGCCAACATCTGTCAAGCGGGAAATACAATGAGCAGTTCTTC.

The CDR3 DNA follows: TGTGCCAGCAGCGCTAGCGGGAGGGCACGAGATACGCAGTATTTT. It yields the protein CASSASGRARDTQYF. This chain connects TRBV7-2 to TRBJ2-3; 12 nucleotides agree with TRBD2. The CDR3 is made up of 15 amino acids. The V and J ends lost 5 bases and 5 bases, in that order; junction bases with no gene match: 5. From germline, CDR1 is SGHTA and CDR2 FQGNSA.

V gene TRBV30 combines with J gene TRBJ1-4; D might be TRBD1 (6 bases). The CDR3 loop spans 15 amino acids. V shed 2 bases and J shed 3 bases, with 13 bases lying between them. The germline V gene has CDR1 GTSNPN and CDR2 SVGIG (reference sequence). The CDR3, as DNA: TGTGCCTGGAGTTACCCGGGACAAGCTAATGAAAAACTGTTTTTT. This gives the protein CAWSYPGQANEKLFF.